The 6 T cell receptor beta chains reported below all come from one sample, sequenced in a study of metastatic and nonmetastatic thyroid tumors. TCRdb used MiXCR to call clones anew from the PCR reads. The sample yields about 40,000 clones, 13% seen once. Thyroid surgery took place with no prior treatment in any patient. Sequencing was carried out using blood. The source is a female donor with papillary thyroid cancer or a benign thyroid nodule (not recorded which). Some clones in this sample may be carry-over from other donors' samples.

The table lists this clone with many counts. The chain recombines TRBV18 with TRBJ2-7; 8 bases match TRBD1. V lost 3 bases to trimming and J lost 6 bases; unmatched junction nucleotides: 4. The CDR3 contains 13 residues. CDR1 and CDR2 from the germline V gene are KGHSH and LQKENI. CDR3 protein: CASSPGQGGEQYF. The CDR3 DNA is TGTGCCAGCTCACCTGGACAGGGAGGCGAGCAGTACTTC.

The V gene is TRBV20-1, the J gene TRBJ1-4; D is uncertain. Germline-derived CDR1 and CDR2 are DFQATT and SNEGSKA (reference sequence). V gave up 4 bases and J gave up 8 bases, with 32 bases separating them. CDR3 size: 19 residues. CDR3 residues: CSANSVGYSGVYGYEKLFF. Written as DNA, the CDR3 is TGCAGTGCTAATAGTGTCGGGTATTCGGGCGTTTATGGATACGAAAAACTGTTTTTT.

The gene calls are TRBV7-3 and TRBJ1-1; D gene unclear. Germline lookup yields CDR1 SGHTA and CDR2 FQGTGA. With 9 bases removed from V and 2 bases from J, the gap between germline ends came to 10 bases. The CDR3 contains 12 residues. Here the CDR3 reads CASMGFNTEAFF. In DNA, the CDR3 is TGTGCCAGTATGGGTTTCAACACTGAAGCTTTCTTT.

This clone is medium-sized by share. The V call is TRBV5-4, the J call TRBJ2-2; 12 nucleotides align to TRBD1. The germline gives CDR1 SGHNT, CDR2 YYREEE (reference sequence). CDR3 length: 17 amino acids. The junction had 7 bases not matched to a gene; V was cut back by 3 bases and J by 4 bases. CDR3: CASSSSGQGAGTGELFF. DNA for the CDR3: TGTGCCAGCAGCTCGTCGGGACAGGGGGCCGGCACCGGGGAGCTGTTTTTT.

This clone was seen many times. The rearrangement uses TRBV28 and TRBJ2-7; TRBD2 agrees at 7 bases. From germline, CDR1 is MDHEN and CDR2 SYDVKM. The CDR3 runs 18 residues. Trimming cost V 5 bases and J 1 base; bases outside gene matches: 17. CDR3 protein: CASSPVYAGSGDSYEQYF. CDR3 coding DNA: TGTGCCAGCAGTCCCGTGTACGCGGGGAGCGGGGATTCCTACGAGCAGTACTTC.

This clone appeared many times. The chain joins TRBV5-6 to TRBJ1-2; TRBD1 matches 7 bases. The junction had 9 bases not matched to a gene; V was cut back by 3 bases and J by 4 bases. Germline V gives CDR1 SGHDT, CDR2 YYEEEE. This CDR3 has 15 residues. The CDR3 region is CASSSTGPNIYGYTF. The CDR3 DNA follows: TGTGCCAGCAGCTCGACAGGGCCTAATATCTATGGCTACACCTTC.